Here is one TCR beta chain with its context. Antigen specificity is unknown. The record originates from a study of T cell responses to AZD1222 COVID-19 vaccine. General study results and limits: An increase in Spike-specific TCR breadth and depth was observed after two AZD1222 doses. Repertoire sampling happened only post peak T cell response.

The CDR3 has 16 residues. The data were produced by immunoSEQ multiplex PCR, yet TCRdb's version contains in-frame clones alone and is incomplete. This sample yields over 90,000 clones, of which around nine tenths are seen a single time; 9% to 14% belongs to the top ten. The sequenced sample was peripheral blood, obtained 28 days after the second AZD1222 dose. V gene TRBV21-1 combines with J gene TRBJ1-1. TRBV21-1 is a known pseudogene. The receptor comes from an adult who received the AZD1222 COVID-19 vaccine. CDR3 nucleotides: TGTGCCAGCAGCTCTCCCTCGGAGGGGGAGAACACTGAAGCTTTCTTT. As protein: CASSSPSEGENTEAFF.